This T cell receptor beta chain is drawn from a study of cytomegalovirus exposure and HLA in healthy donors. Study-level points and caveats: In a later analysis, TCR beta V- and J-gene trimming was associated with a missense DCLRE1C variant.

Note on this clone: What it binds is unknown.

Vbeta (60) and Jbeta (13) primers were used in the PCR. Sequenced by immunoSEQ multiplex PCR; TCRdb stores in-frame clones only, minus some. The sample yields 75,000 to 90,000 clones, 65% to 75% seen once. The V gene's germline CDR1 is SGDLS and CDR2 YYNGEE. Trimming shortened V by 0 bases and J by 2 bases, and 10 bases separated the two germline ends. The CDR3 totals 15 residues. The clonotype comes from a man aged 30 to 45 in good health and CMV-seropositive. The gene calls are TRBV9 and TRBJ2-3, with TRBD2 as a possible D gene (5 bases). The specimen sequenced was PBMCs. CDR3 sequence reads: CASSVAGISTDTQYF. The CDR3 nucleotides read TGTGCCAGCAGCGTAGCCGGGATCTCCACAGATACGCAGTATTTT.